A selection of T cell receptor beta chains follows, all from one sample in a study of beta chain features in type 1 diabetes. Data came from immunoSEQ multiplex PCR; TCRdb stores just in-frame clones and leaves some out. The sample yields 120,000 to 150,000 clones, over 9.5% seen once. The specimen was naive CD4+ T cells from blood. The receptor set was obtained from a man between 18 and 29 years old in good health. The CDR3 runs from the conserved cysteine through the conserved F or W. The order of the fields is J gene, V gene, clone size, D gene, CDR3 DNA, CDR3 protein. A D gene is named only where the DNA matches it firmly. Clone sizes are given selectively: once, few, many, or a class where the clone is expanded.

j_call: TRBJ1-4
v_call: TRBV7-6
clone_size: NA
d_call: NA
cdr3_nt: TGTGCCAGCAGCCGAGGGGGTCTCACTAATGAAAAACTGTTTTTT
cdr3_aa: CASSRGGLTNEKLFF

j_call: TRBJ2-2
v_call: TRBV7-2
clone_size: NA
d_call: NA
cdr3_nt: TGTGCCAGCAGCACGGGTCTAGCGCGCACCGGGGAGCTGTTTTTT
cdr3_aa: CASSTGLARTGELFF

j_call: TRBJ2-1
v_call: TRBV10-3
clone_size: few
d_call: TRBD1
cdr3_nt: TGTGCCATCGGTAGTGGGGACAGGGCCTATAATGAGCAGTTCTTC
cdr3_aa: CAIGSGDRAYNEQFF

j_call: TRBJ2-5
v_call: TRBV6-6
clone_size: once
d_call: NA
cdr3_nt: TGTGCCAGCAGCAGGGTTCGACAGAACCAAGAGACCCAGTACTTC
cdr3_aa: CASSRVRQNQETQYF

j_call: TRBJ2-5
v_call: TRBV19
clone_size: few
d_call: TRBD1
cdr3_nt: TGTGCCAGTAGCAGACAGGGTGGGGAGACCCAGTACTTC
cdr3_aa: CASSRQGGETQYF

j_call: TRBJ2-7
v_call: TRBV5-6
clone_size: few
d_call: TRBD1
cdr3_nt: TGTGCCAGCAGCTGGGGACAGGGCCACGCGTACTTC
cdr3_aa: CASSWGQGHAYF

j_call: TRBJ2-3
v_call: TRBV5-1
clone_size: few
d_call: TRBD2
cdr3_nt: TGCGCCAGCAGCTTGCCGGTAGCGGGGGGGCAGACAGATACGCAGTATTTT
cdr3_aa: CASSLPVAGGQTDTQYF

j_call: TRBJ2-1
v_call: TRBV11-3
clone_size: few
d_call: TRBD2
cdr3_nt: TGTGCCAGCAGCTTAGTTTCGGGGGGGCCGGGTGAGCAGTTCTTC
cdr3_aa: CASSLVSGGPGEQFF

j_call: TRBJ2-1
v_call: TRBV9
clone_size: few
d_call: NA
cdr3_nt: TGTGCCAGCAGCGTAGTCGGGGACTCATACAATGAGCAGTTCTTC
cdr3_aa: CASSVVGDSYNEQFF

j_call: TRBJ1-1
v_call: TRBV14
clone_size: few
d_call: NA
cdr3_nt: TGTGCCAGCAGCCGACGGCTGGGGGGGCGGAACACTGAAGCTTTCTTT
cdr3_aa: CASSRRLGGRNTEAFF

j_call: TRBJ1-5
v_call: TRBV6-5
clone_size: NA
d_call: NA
cdr3_nt: TGTGCCAGCAGTTCAGGGGTGGGTCAGACCCAGCATTTT
cdr3_aa: CASSSGVGQTQHF

j_call: TRBJ1-4
v_call: TRBV2
clone_size: few
d_call: TRBD1
cdr3_nt: TGTGCCAGCAGTCGGTCGGGACAGAATGAAAAACTGTTTTTT
cdr3_aa: CASSRSGQNEKLFF

j_call: TRBJ1-1
v_call: TRBV19
clone_size: NA
d_call: TRBD1
cdr3_nt: TGTGCCAGTAGTATTGACAGGGGAAGTACTGAAGCTTTCTTT
cdr3_aa: CASSIDRGSTEAFF

j_call: TRBJ2-6
v_call: TRBV7-6
clone_size: NA
d_call: TRBD2
cdr3_nt: TGTGCCAGCAGCTTACGGGGGGGCCACTCTGGGGCCAACGTCCTGACTTTC
cdr3_aa: CASSLRGGHSGANVLTF

j_call: TRBJ2-1
v_call: TRBV5-8
clone_size: few
d_call: NA
cdr3_nt: TGTGCCAGCAGCCCCCGTTTGGGGGGGGGCGGCAATGAGCAGTTCTTC
cdr3_aa: CASSPRLGGGGNEQFF

j_call: TRBJ1-4
v_call: TRBV25-1
clone_size: NA
d_call: NA
cdr3_nt: TGTGCCAGCAGTGGGTCAGGGTGGAATGAAAAACTGTTTTTT
cdr3_aa: CASSGSGWNEKLFF

j_call: TRBJ2-7
v_call: TRBV5-1
clone_size: few
d_call: TRBD2
cdr3_nt: TGCGCCAGCAGCACGATCCCGTCCGGGAGGGGACTCTACGAGCAGTACTTC
cdr3_aa: CASSTIPSGRGLYEQYF

j_call: TRBJ2-3
v_call: TRBV7-2
clone_size: few
d_call: TRBD2
cdr3_nt: TGTGCCAGCAGCTTATATGGTGGCGGGGGGGCAACAGATACGCAGTATTTT
cdr3_aa: CASSLYGGGGATDTQYF

j_call: TRBJ1-2
v_call: TRBV5-1
clone_size: NA
d_call: NA
cdr3_nt: TGCGCCAGCAGCTTGGAGCCGGGATGGAGCTATGGCTACACCTTC
cdr3_aa: CASSLEPGWSYGYTF

j_call: TRBJ2-5
v_call: TRBV25-1
clone_size: few
d_call: NA
cdr3_nt: TGTGCCAGCTCCATACAGGGCGGAGAGACCCAGTACTTC
cdr3_aa: CASSIQGGETQYF

j_call: TRBJ2-7
v_call: TRBV6-5
clone_size: few
d_call: NA
cdr3_nt: TGTGCCAGCAGTTACGGCCGGGGAGCCTCCTACGAGCAGTACTTC
cdr3_aa: CASSYGRGASYEQYF

j_call: TRBJ1-4
v_call: TRBV19
clone_size: few
d_call: NA
cdr3_nt: TGTGCCAGTAGTATGTTGGGAGCAACTAATGAAAAACTGTTTTTT
cdr3_aa: CASSMLGATNEKLFF

j_call: TRBJ1-1
v_call: TRBV6-5
clone_size: NA
d_call: TRBD1
cdr3_nt: TGTGCCAGCAGTTACGACAGGGGGAACACTGAAGCTTTCTTT
cdr3_aa: CASSYDRGNTEAFF

j_call: TRBJ2-5
v_call: TRBV5-4
clone_size: NA
d_call: TRBD1
cdr3_nt: TGTGCCAGCAGCTTCAGGACAGGGGCAGAGACCCAGTACTTC
cdr3_aa: CASSFRTGAETQYF

j_call: TRBJ2-1
v_call: TRBV7-3
clone_size: many
d_call: NA
cdr3_nt: TGTGCCAGCAGCCGAACAGGGAGCGAGCAGTTCTTC
cdr3_aa: CASSRTGSEQFF

j_call: TRBJ2-7
v_call: TRBV6-5
clone_size: NA
d_call: TRBD2
cdr3_nt: TGTGCCAGCAGTTACCGCGGGGGGGACAGATACGAGCAGTACTTC
cdr3_aa: CASSYRGGDRYEQYF

j_call: TRBJ2-7
v_call: TRBV9
clone_size: few
d_call: TRBD1
cdr3_nt: TGTGCCAGCAGCGTAGGAGCCGGGACAGCCTACGAGCAGTACTTC
cdr3_aa: CASSVGAGTAYEQYF

j_call: TRBJ2-5
v_call: TRBV11-2
clone_size: NA
d_call: NA
cdr3_nt: TGTGCCAGCAGCCCCGTTGCAGTAGAGACCCAGTACTTC
cdr3_aa: CASSPVAVETQYF

j_call: TRBJ2-5
v_call: TRBV28
clone_size: few
d_call: NA
cdr3_nt: TGTGCCAGCAGTTTGGAGGGGACCCAGTACTTC
cdr3_aa: CASSLEGTQYF

j_call: TRBJ1-3
v_call: TRBV6-5
clone_size: NA
d_call: TRBD1
cdr3_nt: TGTGCCAGCAGTTACTCGAGGGACAGGGGGGACACCATATATTTT
cdr3_aa: CASSYSRDRGDTIYF

j_call: TRBJ2-7
v_call: TRBV29-1
clone_size: NA
d_call: TRBD1
cdr3_nt: TGCAGCGTGGCGACAGGGTATTCCTACGAGCAGTACTTC
cdr3_aa: CSVATGYSYEQYF

j_call: TRBJ2-1
v_call: TRBV7-6
clone_size: few
d_call: TRBD2
cdr3_nt: TGTGCCAGCAGCTTAGTTTTAGCGGGGGGGCTTTGGAATGAGCAGTTCTTC
cdr3_aa: CASSLVLAGGLWNEQFF

j_call: TRBJ1-5
v_call: TRBV6-1
clone_size: few
d_call: NA
cdr3_nt: TGTGCCAGCAGTGCTAACAGGGGCAATCAGCCCCAGCATTTT
cdr3_aa: CASSANRGNQPQHF

j_call: TRBJ2-7
v_call: TRBV13
clone_size: NA
d_call: TRBD1
cdr3_nt: TGTGCCAGCAGCTTAGGAGGGGACAGCTCCTACGAGCAGTACTTC
cdr3_aa: CASSLGGDSSYEQYF

j_call: TRBJ2-5
v_call: TRBV7-9
clone_size: many
d_call: NA
cdr3_nt: TGTGCCAGCAGCGGTCCCAAGTTGGGCGAGACCCAGTACTTC
cdr3_aa: CASSGPKLGETQYF

j_call: TRBJ1-5
v_call: TRBV7-3
clone_size: NA
d_call: NA
cdr3_nt: TGTGCCAGCAGCACGGACAACAATCAGCCCCAGCATTTT
cdr3_aa: CASSTDNNQPQHF

j_call: TRBJ2-7
v_call: TRBV19
clone_size: NA
d_call: TRBD1
cdr3_nt: TGTGCCAGTAGTCGCCCGGGACAGCCTGGATACTACGAGCAGTACTTC
cdr3_aa: CASSRPGQPGYYEQYF

j_call: TRBJ1-2
v_call: TRBV29-1
clone_size: few
d_call: NA
cdr3_nt: TGCAGCGTCCAAGGACGGGGGGAGACTAACTATGGCTACACCTTC
cdr3_aa: CSVQGRGETNYGYTF

j_call: TRBJ1-2
v_call: TRBV19
clone_size: NA
d_call: NA
cdr3_nt: TGTGCCAGTAACGCGGGAATCAACTATGGCTACACCTTC
cdr3_aa: CASNAGINYGYTF

j_call: TRBJ1-2
v_call: TRBV7-2
clone_size: few
d_call: NA
cdr3_nt: TGTGCCAGCAGCCAAGGAAGAGGGAGCTCCTACACCTTC
cdr3_aa: CASSQGRGSSYTF

j_call: TRBJ2-3
v_call: TRBV10-3
clone_size: NA
d_call: TRBD2
cdr3_nt: TGTGCCATCAGTGAGTCTAGCGGGGGGCCGGGTACGCAGTATTTT
cdr3_aa: CAISESSGGPGTQYF

j_call: TRBJ1-5
v_call: TRBV30
clone_size: few
d_call: TRBD1
cdr3_nt: TGTGCCTGGAAGGGGACAGGGGGAAATCAGCCCCAGCATTTT
cdr3_aa: CAWKGTGGNQPQHF

j_call: TRBJ2-2
v_call: TRBV5-4
clone_size: few
d_call: TRBD2
cdr3_nt: TGTGCCAGCAGCTTGATAGCGGGGTTGGTCGGGGAGCTGTTTTTT
cdr3_aa: CASSLIAGLVGELFF

j_call: TRBJ1-6
v_call: TRBV7-2
clone_size: few
d_call: NA
cdr3_nt: TGTGCCAGCAGCCCCGCCGGGGTCCTCCACTTT
cdr3_aa: CASSPAGVLHF

j_call: TRBJ2-1
v_call: TRBV7-2
clone_size: few
d_call: TRBD2
cdr3_nt: TGTGCCAGCAGCCGACTAGCGGAGTACAATGAGCAGTTCTTC
cdr3_aa: CASSRLAEYNEQFF